Below, 25 T cell receptor beta chains from the same sample are listed, as sequenced in a study of OX40 agonist ivuxolimab in advanced cancers. TCRdb's table, derived via immunoSEQ multiplex PCR, lists solely in-frame clones and lacks some. The sample has about 20,000 clones, 84% seen once; the top ten hold 45% to 60%. The sample consisted of CD4+ or CD8+ T cells sorted from blood, taken in a trial of the OX40 agonist ivuxolimab. All receptors come from an adult with an advanced solid tumor such as melanoma, head and neck, liver or kidney cancer.

The chain has TRBV7-6 and TRBJ1-4; D is unclear. The CDR3 consists of 15 residues. Germline V gene sequence: CDR1 SGHVS, CDR2 FNYEAQ. The V and J ends lost 3 bases and 0 bases respectively, with 8 bases between them. The CDR3 spells CASSFTDATNEKLFF. CDR3 bases: TGTGCCAGCAGCTTTACAGATGCAACTAATGAAAAACTGTTTTTT. Together with reference TRBV7-6 and TRBJ1-4, the CDR3 gives the full variable domain: GAGVSQSPRYKVTKRGQDVALRCDPISGHVSLYWYRQALGQGPEFLTYFNYEAQQDKSGLPNDRFSAERPEGSISTLTIQRTEQRDSAMYRCASSFTDATNEKLFFGSGTQLSVL.

V gene TRBV29-1 combines with J gene TRBJ2-7; tentative D call: TRBD2 (5 bases). From germline, CDR1 is SQVTM and CDR2 ANQGSEA. Trimming stripped 5 bases from V and 5 bases from J, with 13 bases between. This CDR3 has 12 amino acids. CDR3 DNA sequence: TGCAGCGTTTTGGGCCTAGCCAACGAGCAGTACTTC. It is translated as CSVLGLANEQYF.

This sequence joins TRBV9 and TRBJ1-1; tentatively, D is TRBD1 (5 bases). With 3 bases removed from V and 0 bases from J, the gap between germline ends came to 9 bases. The CDR3 loop spans 14 amino acids. Germline CDR1 is SGDLS and CDR2 is YYNGEE. This CDR3 reads CASSASRVNTEAFF. In nucleotides, the CDR3 is TGTGCCAGCAGCGCCTCCAGGGTGAACACTGAAGCTTTCTTT.

This chain joins TRBV9 and TRBJ2-1; D uncertain. The V end was cut by 1 base, the J end by 0 bases, with 8 bases between. Germline-derived CDR1 and CDR2 are SGDLS and YYNGEE. There are 15 residues in the CDR3. CDR3 residues: CASSVSWSSYNEQFF. CDR3 DNA sequence: TGTGCCAGCAGCGTATCCTGGAGCTCCTACAATGAGCAGTTCTTC.

The chain's CDR3 is CASSSAPPYGYTF. The DNA for the CDR3 is TGTGCCAGCAGTTCAGCTCCGCCCTATGGCTACACCTTC. The chain links TRBV27 to TRBJ1-2, with no clear D. CDR1 and CDR2 (germline): MNHEY, SMNVEV (reference sequence). The V gene lost 4 bases and the J gene lost 4 bases, with 10 bases spanning the gap. The CDR3 covers 13 residues.

The genes are TRBV2 and TRBJ2-3, with D hard to call. V dropped 8 bases and J dropped 3 bases, with 6 bases sitting between them. The V gene's germline CDR1 is SNHLY and CDR2 FYNNEI. This CDR3 is 11 amino acids long. In nucleotides, the CDR3 is TGTGCCAGCCGAAGTACAGATACGCAGTATTTT. Protein sequence: CASRSTDTQYF.

The genes are TRBV16 and TRBJ1-2; no definite D call. The CDR3 has 16 amino acids. With 0 bases removed from V and 2 bases from J, the gap between germline ends came to 13 bases. CDR1 is KGHSY, CDR2 FQNENV, per germline. The CDR3 DNA reads TGTGCCAGCAGCCAATCCACAGTGGGCACCAACTATGGCTACACCTTC. This sequence encodes CASSQSTVGTNYGYTF.

The chain couples TRBV13 to TRBJ1-6, with TRBD1 matching 7 bases. The CDR3 loop spans 13 amino acids. CDR1 and CDR2 (germline): PRHDT, FYEKMQ (reference sequence). The J segment lost 4 bases and the V segment lost 6 bases, leaving 0 bases of the junction unmatched. This CDR3 is CASRTGYNSPLHF. CDR3 nucleotides: TGTGCCAGCAGGACAGGGTATAATTCACCCCTCCACTTT.

The J gene is TRBJ2-7, the V gene TRBV7-2, with unresolved D. The germline V gene has CDR1 SGHTA and CDR2 FQGNSA. V shed 2 bases and J shed 7 bases, with 12 bases lying between them. There are 13 residues in the CDR3. The CDR3 spells CASSLRAVYEQYF. CDR3 sequence (DNA): TGTGCCAGCAGCTTAAGGGCGGTCTATGAGCAGTACTTC.

This clone was seen once. The chain joins TRBV9 to TRBJ2-5, with TRBD2 matching over 8 bases. The CDR3 runs to 16 residues. V lost 0 bases and J lost 4; bases outside the gene matches: 8. The V gene's germline CDR1 is SGDLS and CDR2 YYNGEE. CDR3 nucleotides: TGTGCCAGCAGCGTAGGGGAGCGGGGGTTCCGAGAGACCCAGTACTTC. Translating it yields CASSVGERGFRETQYF. The entire variable domain, with the rest obtained from reference TRBV9 and TRBJ2-5, is as follows: DSGVTQTPKHLITATGQRVTLRCSPRSGDLSVYWYQQSLDQGLQFLIQYYNGEERAKGNILERFSAQQFPDLHSELNLSSLELGDSALYFCASSVGERGFRETQYFGPGTRLLVL.

This clone was picked up a small number of times. The chain joins TRBV19 to TRBJ1-5; a weak D match, TRBD1 (6 bases). V was cut by 5 bases and J by 6 bases, with 17 bases left in between. The V gene's germline CDR1 is LNHDA and CDR2 SQIVND (reference sequence). The CDR3 has 15 residues. The CDR3 bases are TGTGCCAGTAGTCTGACAGGTTCGTGGTCTCAGCCCCAGCATTTT. It yields the protein CASSLTGSWSQPQHF.

This clone was counted between two and nine times. A much larger clone differs from this one at a single base, so this may be a read error. This sample includes further DNA sequences coding for the same CDR3. This chain connects TRBV25-1 to TRBJ1-3, with D possibly matching TRBD1 (5 bases). CDR1 is MGHDK, CDR2 SYGVNS, per germline. This CDR3 contains 11 residues. V was shortened by 7 bases and J by 8 bases, with 9 bases between the two germline ends. The chain's CDR3 is CASTWGDTIYF. Written as DNA, the CDR3 is TGTGCCAGCACTTGGGGGGACACCATATATTTT. The whole variable domain, filled in from reference TRBV25-1 and TRBJ1-3, reads EADIYQTPRYLVIGTGKKITLECSQTMGHDKMYWYQQDPGMELHLIHYSYGVNSTEKGDLSSESTVSRIRTEHFPLTLESARPSHTSQYLCASTWGDTIYFGEGSWLTVV.

In this sample, this clone turned up a few times. The chain is built from TRBV7-9 and TRBJ2-1; D call uncertain. The CDR3 totals 16 residues. Trimming shortened V by 2 bases and J by 0 bases, and 11 bases separated the two germline ends. Germline assignment: CDR1 SEHNR and CDR2 FQNEAQ (reference sequence). The CDR3 DNA follows: TGTGCCAGCAGCTTATGGGCGGTGAGCTCCTACAATGAGCAGTTCTTC. Its protein is CASSLWAVSSYNEQFF.

The table lists this clone with a few counts. Here the CDR3 reads CASRGGQGVNSPLHF. The CDR3 nucleotides are TGTGCCAGCAGAGGCGGACAGGGGGTTAATTCACCCCTCCACTTT. The chain couples TRBV27 to TRBJ1-6; 10 nucleotides agree with TRBD1. The V gene's germline CDR1 is MNHEY and CDR2 SMNVEV (reference sequence). This CDR3 is 15 amino acids long. Unmatched junction bases numbered 5, after V lost 6 bases and J lost 6 bases.

The genes are TRBV7-9 and TRBJ2-3; 10 bases align to TRBD2. V lost 5 bases, J lost 2 bases, and 4 bases stayed unmatched. Per the germline V gene, CDR1 is SEHNR and CDR2 is FQNEAQ (reference sequence). CDR3 length equals 15 residues. This CDR3 reads CASSRSGGVTDTQYF. The CDR3 nucleotides read TGTGCCAGCAGCAGGAGCGGGGGGGTCACAGATACGCAGTATTTT.

This CDR3 is CASCPSGLSYEQYF. The CDR3 nucleotides read TGTGCCAGTTGTCCTAGCGGGCTATCCTACGAGCAGTACTTC. The chain couples TRBV19 to TRBJ2-7; 8 bases are shared with TRBD2. There are 14 residues in the CDR3. Germline CDR1 is LNHDA and CDR2 is SQIVND (reference sequence). V gave up 8 bases and J gave up 1 base; unmatched junction bases: 7.

The chain joins TRBV5-4 to TRBJ1-2, with D unresolved. This CDR3 comprises 13 residues. V was pared by 1 base and J by 6 bases, with 10 bases between. The germline gives CDR1 SGHNT, CDR2 YYREEE (reference sequence). The CDR3 here is CASSLSVHDGYTF. CDR3 coding DNA: TGTGCCAGCAGCTTGAGCGTCCATGATGGCTACACCTTC.

This clone showed up just a few times. A much larger clone differs from this one at a single base, so this may be a read error. The V gene is TRBV30, the J gene TRBJ1-1, with TRBD1 as a possible D gene (6 bases). The germline CDR1 and CDR2 sequences are GTSNPN and SVGIG (reference sequence). This CDR3 has 13 amino acids. With 3 bases removed from V and 4 bases from J, the gap between germline ends came to 12 bases. The CDR3 sequence is CAWRAGGATEAFF. DNA for the CDR3: TGTGCCTGGAGGGCGGGGGGGGCCACTGAAGCTTTCTTT.

CDR3 protein: CASRWGQGNGYTF. The CDR3 DNA reads TGTGCCAGTAGGTGGGGACAGGGAAATGGCTACACCTTC. The J gene is TRBJ1-2, the V gene TRBV19; 9 bases are a match to TRBD1. Germline V lookup: CDR1 LNHDA, CDR2 SQIVND (reference sequence). The CDR3 totals 13 residues. Trimming cost V 6 bases and J 6 bases; bases outside gene matches: 5.

The chain employs TRBV4-3 and TRBJ2-2; D is perhaps TRBD1 (5 bases). This CDR3 has 18 amino acids. Germline assignment: CDR1 LGHNA and CDR2 YSLEER. Deletions cut 1 base from V and 0 bases from J, with 15 bases between. CDR3 in amino acids: CASSQGFRGTANTGELFF. The CDR3 DNA reads as TGCGCCAGCAGCCAAGGATTTAGGGGAACAGCGAACACCGGGGAGCTGTTTTTT.

This clone was found once. This chain links TRBV7-5 with TRBJ2-3; the table's D gene call, TRBD2, was not cross checked with the DNA. TRBV7-5 is a pseudogene. There are 15 residues in the CDR3. DNA of the CDR3: TGTGTCAGAAGCTTAGATCTTCGAGGCACAGATACGCAGTATTTT. Its protein product is CVRSLDLRGTDTQYF.

This sequence joins TRBV7-9 and TRBJ1-1; TRBD1 is a possible D gene (6 bases). Trimming removed 4 bases from V and 5 bases from J, with 23 bases in between. There are 17 residues in the CDR3. Germline CDR1 and CDR2: SEHNR and FQNEAQ (reference sequence). Written as DNA, the CDR3 is TGTGCCAGCAGCTCGACACTGGGACAACTGGAGGGAACTGAAGCTTTCTTT. Its protein product is CASSSTLGQLEGTEAFF.

For the CDR3, the DNA is TGTGCCAGCAGTGCGGTCAGTTTGGATAATTCACCCCTCCACTTT. The encoded protein is CASSAVSLDNSPLHF. V gene TRBV6-5 combines with J gene TRBJ1-6; unclear D gene. Germline V gene lookup returns CDR1 MNHEY and CDR2 SVGAGI. Trimming took 5 bases from V and 5 from J, leaving 13 bases between them. CDR3 size: 15 residues.

The genes are TRBV9 and TRBJ1-2; 7 nucleotides agree with TRBD1. CDR3 length equals 11 residues. Germline V gene data show CDR1 as SGDLS and CDR2 as YYNGEE. V was pared by 3 bases and J by 11 bases, with 4 bases of the junction left unmatched. The CDR3 region has the DNA TGTGCCAGCAGCGGAAACAGGGGATACACCTTC. Translating it yields CASSGNRGYTF.

This CDR3 reads CASSPFGLTGPNYGYTF. The CDR3 DNA sequence: TGTGCCAGCTCACCGTTCGGACTCACAGGGCCTAACTATGGCTACACCTTC. The chain employs TRBV18 and TRBJ1-2; TRBD1 is a possible D gene (6 bases). Trimming removed 3 bases at V and 0 bases at J, with 17 bases between. Germline CDR1 reads KGHSH; CDR2 reads LQKENI. The CDR3 runs to 17 residues.